The rows below give T cell receptor beta chains drawn from one sample of a study of blood T cell repertoires in COVID-19. The protocol was immunoSEQ multiplex PCR, while the TCRdb copy is restricted to in-frame clones and leaves out a portion. The sample holds around 140,000 clones; roughly 86% are singletons and the top ten take 11%. Sample: peripheral blood. These TCRs come from a woman aged 70-85 years with COVID-19, enrolled during active disease. Both conserved end residues are part of each CDR3. A D gene is named only where the DNA matches it firmly. Where a row states a size, it is once, few, many or the class of an expanded clone; other rows omit it.

J gene	D gene	V gene	clone size	CDR3 DNA	CDR3 protein
TRBJ2-7	NA	TRBV18	NA	TGTGCCAGCTCACCCGGGTCGGGGCGGGGCGAGCAGTACTTC	CASSPGSGRGEQYF
TRBJ1-1	NA	TRBV30	NA	TGTGCCTGGAGTCGGCAGGGAATGAACACTGAAGCTTTCTTT	CAWSRQGMNTEAFF
TRBJ2-3	TRBD2	TRBV3-1/TRBV3-2	NA	TGTGCCAGCAGCCAAGATAGCGGGGGGGCTCGTGGCACAGATACGCAGTATTTT	CASSQDSGGARGTDTQYF
TRBJ1-6	TRBD1	TRBV28	NA	TGTGCCAGCAGGGGGGGACAGGGCAGGGGTTCACCCCTCCACTTT	CASRGGQGRGSPLHF
TRBJ2-7	TRBD2	TRBV29-1	NA	TGCAGCGTGGGGGCTCCGGGGACTAGCGGGGCAAGCTCCTACGAGCAGTACTTC	CSVGAPGTSGASSYEQYF
TRBJ2-3	NA	TRBV5-1	few	TGCGCCAGCAGCTTGGTAATGGGGGGACAGTTTGACACAGATACGCAGTATTTT	CASSLVMGGQFDTDTQYF
TRBJ1-5	NA	TRBV28	NA	TGTGCCAGCCGGGGGGGCCGGCAGCCCCAGCATTTT	CASRGGRQPQHF
TRBJ1-3	TRBD1	TRBV7-2	NA	TGTGCCAGCAGCCCCGCCCCTACAGGGGCTGGAAACACCATATATTTT	CASSPAPTGAGNTIYF
TRBJ2-5	TRBD2	TRBV11-2	few	TGTGCCAGCAGCTTAGGTTGGATAGCGGGGCGGAAAGAGACCCAGTACTTC	CASSLGWIAGRKETQYF
TRBJ2-3	TRBD1	TRBV5-6	NA	TGTGCCAGCAGCTTGGTTGGGACAGGGGGGAGGGATACGCAGTATTTT	CASSLVGTGGRDTQYF
TRBJ1-3	TRBD1	TRBV28	NA	TGTGCCAGCAAGGAGGGACAGGGAGGTGGAAACACCATATATTTT	CASKEGQGGGNTIYF
TRBJ1-1	TRBD1	TRBV2	NA	TGTGCCAGCAGAAGGACAGGGACCTCTGAAGCTTTCTTT	CASRRTGTSEAFF
TRBJ1-5	NA	TRBV2	NA	TGTGCCAGCAGTAAACAGGGCTTGGGGGAGCCCCAGCATTTT	CASSKQGLGEPQHF
TRBJ1-4	TRBD1	TRBV7-9	NA	TGTGCCAGCAGCTTAGATACAGGGGGTAATGAAAAACTGTTTTTT	CASSLDTGGNEKLFF
TRBJ2-7	TRBD1	TRBV7-9	NA	TGTGCCAGCAGCTCGGGACAGGGATATTCCTACGAGCAGTACTTC	CASSSGQGYSYEQYF
TRBJ1-5	TRBD1	TRBV2	NA	TGTGCCAGCAATGAGGACAGGATCAGCAATCAGCCCCAGCATTTT	CASNEDRISNQPQHF
TRBJ1-2	NA	TRBV6-2/TRBV6-3	NA	TGTGCCAGCAGTCTGGGCGGGGGAAGTTATGGCTACACCTTC	CASSLGGGSYGYTF
TRBJ2-3	TRBD1	TRBV19	many	TGTGCCAGTACCAATCCCGGGACAGGGGGAACAGATACGCAGTATTTT	CASTNPGTGGTDTQYF
TRBJ2-1	TRBD2	TRBV5-4	NA	TGTGCCAGCAGCTTGGGTAGCGGGGGGAACAATGAGCAGTTCTTC	CASSLGSGGNNEQFF
TRBJ1-2	NA	TRBV2	NA	TGTGCCAGCCGCCCCCAGGGTTCCAAGCACAGGGGCTACACCTTC	CASRPQGSKHRGYTF
TRBJ1-2	NA	TRBV19	once	TGTGCCAGTAGGAAGACACGGGGCTATGGCTACACCTTC	CASRKTRGYGYTF
TRBJ2-5	TRBD1	TRBV19	NA	TGTGCCAGTAGTCCCGGGACAGGGCACCTCCAAGAGACCCAGTACTTC	CASSPGTGHLQETQYF
TRBJ2-2	TRBD2	TRBV7-3	NA	TGTGCCAGCAGCTCGGCCGGGACTAGACATTCCGGGGAGCTGTTTTTT	CASSSAGTRHSGELFF
TRBJ1-4	TRBD1	TRBV29-1	NA	TGCAGCGTTGATGACCCACAGGGGATGTTTGGAAAACTGTTTTTT	CSVDDPQGMFGKLFF
TRBJ2-1	NA	TRBV11-2	NA	TGTGCCAGCAGCTTAGGGAGTAAGCCCCCCAATGAGCAGTTCTTC	CASSLGSKPPNEQFF
TRBJ2-7	TRBD2	TRBV5-1	NA	TGCGCCAGCACCCAATGGGGACTAGGTTACGAGCAGTACTTC	CASTQWGLGYEQYF
TRBJ2-3	NA	TRBV2	NA	TGTGCCAGCCAGGCAGGCTTCACAGATACGCAGTATTTT	CASQAGFTDTQYF
TRBJ1-3	TRBD1	TRBV6-1	NA	TGTGCCAGCAGTGAAGCGCAAGGGACAGGGGCCTCTGGAAACACCATATATTTT	CASSEAQGTGASGNTIYF
TRBJ1-1	NA	TRBV2	NA	TGTGCCAGCCGGGTCGGAGGGGCGAGGGCTGAAGCTTTCTTT	CASRVGGARAEAFF
TRBJ1-3	NA	TRBV28	NA	TGTGCCAGCACCCCGGGGGACGGAGGAAACACCATATATTTT	CASTPGDGGNTIYF
TRBJ1-2	TRBD1	TRBV29-1	NA	TGCAGCGGGACAGGGGGGAACTATGGCTACACCTTC	CSGTGGNYGYTF
TRBJ2-1	NA	TRBV5-6	NA	TGTGCCAGCAGCTTGGCGCGGGGCCTTTCGAGCTCCTACAATGAGCAGTTCTTC	CASSLARGLSSSYNEQFF
TRBJ1-2	NA	TRBV15	NA	TGTGCCACCAGCAGAAACGCAGGGTGGTACTATGGCTACACCTTC	CATSRNAGWYYGYTF
TRBJ2-2	NA	TRBV2	NA	TGTGCCAGCAGATTAAACAGAGACACCGGGGAGCTGTTTTTT	CASRLNRDTGELFF
TRBJ1-6	NA	TRBV4-1	NA	TGCGCCAGCAGCCAAGATGGCTCGGGGTCCACTGGTGGTTCACCCCTCCACTTT	CASSQDGSGSTGGSPLHF
TRBJ1-3	NA	TRBV18	NA	TGTGCCAGCTCACCTTTTGGCGCAGGGTCTAGCTCTGGAAACACCATATATTTT	CASSPFGAGSSSGNTIYF
TRBJ1-6	TRBD1	TRBV19	NA	TGTGCCAGTAGTATAGATCCGACAGGGTATCTTTCACCCCTCCACTTT	CASSIDPTGYLSPLHF
TRBJ1-1	NA	TRBV5-1	NA	TGCGCCAGCAGCTGGCTGGACAGGAACACTGAAGCTTTCTTT	CASSWLDRNTEAFF
TRBJ1-4	NA	TRBV10-3	once	TGTGCCACGGCGCCAGGGTATGCGGAAAAACTGTTTTTT	CATAPGYAEKLFF
TRBJ2-5	TRBD1	TRBV5-1	NA	TGCGCCAGCAGCTTGTCCTGGACAGGGTTTTCTGAGACCCAGTACTTC	CASSLSWTGFSETQYF
TRBJ2-7	TRBD2	TRBV29-1	NA	TGCAGCGCCGGACTAGCGGGGGGCCGCGAGCAGTACTTC	CSAGLAGGREQYF
TRBJ2-7	TRBD1	TRBV10-3	NA	TGTGCCATCAGCGCCTCAGGACAGGATTCCTACGAGCAGTACTTC	CAISASGQDSYEQYF
TRBJ1-2	TRBD1	TRBV3-1/TRBV3-2	NA	TGTGCCAGCAGCCAAGCGGACAGGGGGCACTATGGCTACACCTTC	CASSQADRGHYGYTF
TRBJ1-5	NA	TRBV2	NA	TGTGCCAGCAGTGTAGAACAGCCCCAGCATTTT	CASSVEQPQHF
TRBJ1-3	TRBD1	TRBV5-1	NA	TGCGCCAGCAGCGACAGGACAGGGGACGGAAACACCATATATTTT	CASSDRTGDGNTIYF
TRBJ1-5	NA	TRBV15	NA	TGTGCCACCAGCACCGGGGGGCAGGTCAATCAGCCCCAGCATTTT	CATSTGGQVNQPQHF
TRBJ1-6	TRBD1	TRBV19	NA	TGTGCCAGTAGTATAGGGGGGACAGTGAATTCACCCCTCCACTTT	CASSIGGTVNSPLHF
TRBJ1-5	TRBD1	TRBV28	NA	TGTGCCAGCAGTCCCGACCGGGACAGACATCAGCCCCAGCATTTT	CASSPDRDRHQPQHF
TRBJ2-3	NA	TRBV7-3	once	TGTGCCAGCAGTCCCTCCACAGGGACAGATACGCAGTATTTT	CASSPSTGTDTQYF
TRBJ1-2	TRBD1	TRBV6-5	NA	TGTGCCAGCAGTTCCGGGACAGGTCCCTGGGGCTACACCTTC	CASSSGTGPWGYTF
TRBJ2-7	NA	TRBV14	NA	TGTGCCAGCAGCTCCGGGAGCTCCTACGAGCAGTACTTC	CASSSGSSYEQYF
TRBJ1-1	TRBD1	TRBV24-1	NA	TGTGCCACCAGGGACAGGGCGAACACTGAAGCTTTCTTT	CATRDRANTEAFF
TRBJ1-5	TRBD1	TRBV19	NA	TGTGCCAGTAGTACCAGGGGGTTTCCTCAGCCCCAGCATTTT	CASSTRGFPQPQHF
TRBJ2-1	TRBD2	TRBV3-1/TRBV3-2	NA	TGTGCCAGCAAGGGCGGGGGGGCCCGGAATGAGCAGTTCTTC	CASKGGGARNEQFF
TRBJ1-2	TRBD1	TRBV6-6	NA	TGTGCCAGCAGCGAAGACAGGGGTGGACGTGGCTACACCTTC	CASSEDRGGRGYTF
TRBJ1-5	NA	TRBV19	NA	TGTGCCAGTAGTGGGTCGATTTCAGGGAATCAGCCCCAGCATTTT	CASSGSISGNQPQHF
TRBJ1-1	TRBD1	TRBV3-1/TRBV3-2	NA	TGTGCCAGCAGCCAAGGGACAGGGAACACTGAAGCTTTCTTT	CASSQGTGNTEAFF
TRBJ1-3	NA	TRBV9	NA	TGTGCCAGCAGCATCCAGGGAACAGCCTCTGGAAACACCATATATTTT	CASSIQGTASGNTIYF
TRBJ2-1	NA	TRBV29-1	NA	TGCAGCGTTAGGTGGGGGGGCCGAAATGAGCAGTTCTTC	CSVRWGGRNEQFF